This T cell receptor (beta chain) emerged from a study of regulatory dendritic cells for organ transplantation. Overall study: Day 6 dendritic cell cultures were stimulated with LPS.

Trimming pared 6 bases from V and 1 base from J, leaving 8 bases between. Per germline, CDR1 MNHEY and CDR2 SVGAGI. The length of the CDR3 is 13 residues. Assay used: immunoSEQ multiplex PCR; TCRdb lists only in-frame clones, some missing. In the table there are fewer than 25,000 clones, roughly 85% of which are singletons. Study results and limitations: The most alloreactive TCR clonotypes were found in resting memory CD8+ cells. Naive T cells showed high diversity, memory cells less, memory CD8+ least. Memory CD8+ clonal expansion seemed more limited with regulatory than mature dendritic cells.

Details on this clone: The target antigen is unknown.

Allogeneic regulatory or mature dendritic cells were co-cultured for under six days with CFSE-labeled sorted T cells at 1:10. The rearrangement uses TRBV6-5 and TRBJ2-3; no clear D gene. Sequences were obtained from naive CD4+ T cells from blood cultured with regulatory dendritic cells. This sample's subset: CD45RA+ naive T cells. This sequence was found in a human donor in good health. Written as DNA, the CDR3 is TGTGCCAGCAGATCAGGACGCACAGATACGCAGTATTTT. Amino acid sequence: CASRSGRTDTQYF.